These T cell receptor beta chains were read from a single sample in a study of cytomegalovirus exposure and HLA in healthy donors. Clones were read by immunoSEQ multiplex PCR, and TCRdb kept only the in-frame ones, dropping some. The table has roughly 61,000 clones, around 89% seen once. The specimen was PBMCs. The receptors come from a man under 40 in good health and CMV-seropositive. CDR3s include the opening cysteine and the closing phenylalanine or tryptophan. Each record gives: clone size, D gene, V gene, J gene, CDR3 protein, CDR3 DNA. D genes are given only for firm matches. Rows may omit the clone size; those that give it use once, few, many or a size class.

clone_size: once
d_call: NA
v_call: TRBV6-6
j_call: TRBJ1-4
cdr3_aa: CASRYQQGGKDEKLFF
cdr3_nt: TGTGCCAGCAGATACCAACAGGGAGGGAAGGATGAAAAACTGTTTTTT

clone_size: NA
d_call: TRBD1
v_call: TRBV30
j_call: TRBJ1-5
cdr3_aa: CAWVRTGEDQPQHF
cdr3_nt: TGTGCCTGGGTTCGGACAGGGGAAGATCAGCCCCAGCATTTT

clone_size: NA
d_call: NA
v_call: TRBV10-3
j_call: TRBJ1-1
cdr3_aa: CAISEWGGSNTEAFF
cdr3_nt: TGTGCCATCAGTGAGTGGGGGGGTTCGAACACTGAAGCTTTCTTT

clone_size: NA
d_call: NA
v_call: TRBV28
j_call: TRBJ1-1
cdr3_aa: CASKSGGTEAFF
cdr3_nt: TGTGCCAGCAAGTCGGGAGGCACTGAAGCTTTCTTT

clone_size: NA
d_call: NA
v_call: TRBV27
j_call: TRBJ1-1
cdr3_aa: CASKRRANTEAFF
cdr3_nt: TGTGCCAGCAAAAGGAGGGCCAACACTGAAGCTTTCTTT

clone_size: NA
d_call: TRBD1
v_call: TRBV28
j_call: TRBJ2-1
cdr3_aa: CASSIGTGTYNEQFF
cdr3_nt: TGTGCCAGCAGTATCGGGACAGGGACCTACAATGAGCAGTTCTTC

clone_size: once
d_call: NA
v_call: TRBV7-9
j_call: TRBJ2-1
cdr3_aa: CASSLGGDYNEQFF
cdr3_nt: TGTGCCAGCAGCTTAGGGGGGGACTACAATGAGCAGTTCTTC

clone_size: NA
d_call: NA
v_call: TRBV5-1
j_call: TRBJ2-5
cdr3_aa: CASRDNEETQYF
cdr3_nt: TGCGCCAGCCGGGACAACGAAGAGACCCAGTACTTC

clone_size: NA
d_call: NA
v_call: TRBV29-1
j_call: TRBJ2-6
cdr3_aa: CSVTDKKTSGANVLTF
cdr3_nt: TGCAGCGTGACAGACAAAAAAACCTCTGGGGCCAACGTCCTGACTTTC

clone_size: NA
d_call: NA
v_call: TRBV7-2
j_call: TRBJ2-1
cdr3_aa: CASSLAFGRSGSGKGNEQFF
cdr3_nt: TGTGCCAGCAGCTTAGCTTTCGGCCGTAGTGGTAGCGGAAAGGGGAATGAGCAGTTCTTC

clone_size: NA
d_call: TRBD1
v_call: TRBV28
j_call: TRBJ1-3
cdr3_aa: CASSLQGAAGNTIYF
cdr3_nt: TGTGCCAGCAGTTTGCAGGGGGCAGCTGGAAACACCATATATTTT

clone_size: NA
d_call: TRBD1
v_call: TRBV4-1
j_call: TRBJ1-1
cdr3_aa: CASSYGDSPNTEAFF
cdr3_nt: TGCGCCAGCAGTTACGGGGACAGTCCGAACACTGAAGCTTTCTTT

clone_size: NA
d_call: NA
v_call: TRBV6-6
j_call: TRBJ1-4
cdr3_aa: CASSSQGSEKLFF
cdr3_nt: TGTGCCAGCAGTTCCCAGGGGAGTGAAAAACTGTTTTTT

clone_size: NA
d_call: TRBD2
v_call: TRBV19
j_call: TRBJ2-3
cdr3_aa: CASSPWTSGRLDTQYF
cdr3_nt: TGTGCCAGTAGTCCTTGGACTAGCGGGAGACTAGATACGCAGTATTTT

clone_size: NA
d_call: NA
v_call: TRBV6-5
j_call: TRBJ2-7
cdr3_aa: CASSYSLSRSSYEQYF
cdr3_nt: TGTGCCAGCAGTTACTCTCTTTCGCGTTCCTCCTACGAGCAGTACTTC

clone_size: NA
d_call: NA
v_call: TRBV10-3
j_call: TRBJ1-5
cdr3_aa: CAISESSTENQPQHF
cdr3_nt: TGTGCCATCAGTGAGTCGTCGACAGAAAATCAGCCCCAGCATTTT

clone_size: NA
d_call: TRBD1
v_call: TRBV28
j_call: TRBJ2-5
cdr3_aa: CASGHTTGAGETQYF
cdr3_nt: TGTGCCAGCGGTCACACGACAGGGGCAGGGGAGACCCAGTACTTC

clone_size: NA
d_call: NA
v_call: TRBV5-1
j_call: TRBJ1-1
cdr3_aa: CASSFGQMNTEAFF
cdr3_nt: TGCGCCAGCAGCTTTGGACAGATGAACACTGAAGCTTTCTTT

clone_size: NA
d_call: TRBD1
v_call: TRBV6-5
j_call: TRBJ2-3
cdr3_aa: CASSYSTGDTQYF
cdr3_nt: TGTGCCAGCAGTTACTCGACAGGGGATACGCAGTATTTT

clone_size: NA
d_call: NA
v_call: TRBV28
j_call: TRBJ2-2
cdr3_aa: CASSTPVGGGSNTGELFF
cdr3_nt: TGTGCCAGCAGTACGCCGGTGGGGGGCGGGAGTAACACCGGGGAGCTGTTTTTT

clone_size: NA
d_call: NA
v_call: TRBV6-5
j_call: TRBJ1-1
cdr3_aa: CASSLNWEGNTEAFF
cdr3_nt: TGTGCCAGCAGCCTGAATTGGGAGGGGAACACTGAAGCTTTCTTT

clone_size: NA
d_call: NA
v_call: TRBV19
j_call: TRBJ2-3
cdr3_aa: CASSTGYLTDTQYF
cdr3_nt: TGTGCCAGTAGCACAGGATACCTCACAGATACGCAGTATTTT

clone_size: NA
d_call: NA
v_call: TRBV6-5
j_call: TRBJ2-5
cdr3_aa: CASRADIGGEETQYF
cdr3_nt: TGTGCCAGCAGGGCCGACATCGGAGGGGAAGAGACCCAGTACTTC

clone_size: NA
d_call: TRBD1
v_call: TRBV10-1
j_call: TRBJ2-1
cdr3_aa: CASRSPGQAISSYNEQFF
cdr3_nt: TGCGCCAGCAGGAGTCCGGGACAGGCGATTAGCTCCTACAATGAGCAGTTCTTC

clone_size: NA
d_call: NA
v_call: TRBV30
j_call: TRBJ2-7
cdr3_aa: CAWSPGRDYEQYF
cdr3_nt: TGTGCCTGGAGTCCAGGGCGCGACTACGAGCAGTACTTC

clone_size: once
d_call: NA
v_call: TRBV29-1
j_call: TRBJ1-2
cdr3_aa: CSVPGQSNYGYTF
cdr3_nt: TGCAGCGTCCCCGGACAGTCCAACTATGGCTACACCTTC

clone_size: NA
d_call: TRBD1
v_call: TRBV7-2
j_call: TRBJ2-5
cdr3_aa: CASSGDRGETQYF
cdr3_nt: TGTGCCAGCAGCGGGGACAGGGGGGAGACCCAGTACTTC

clone_size: NA
d_call: TRBD1
v_call: TRBV19
j_call: TRBJ2-1
cdr3_aa: CASRDRDNEQFF
cdr3_nt: TGTGCCAGTAGGGACAGGGACAATGAGCAGTTCTTC

clone_size: NA
d_call: TRBD2
v_call: TRBV5-6
j_call: TRBJ2-1
cdr3_aa: CASSGLAWEGNEQFF
cdr3_nt: TGTGCCAGCAGCGGACTAGCGTGGGAGGGCAATGAGCAGTTCTTC

clone_size: NA
d_call: NA
v_call: TRBV28
j_call: TRBJ1-5
cdr3_aa: CASSSGERDQPQHF
cdr3_nt: TGTGCCAGCAGTTCAGGGGAGAGGGACCAGCCCCAGCATTTT

clone_size: NA
d_call: TRBD2
v_call: TRBV7-9
j_call: TRBJ2-1
cdr3_aa: CASSRGGSSYNEQFF
cdr3_nt: TGTGCCAGCAGTCGCGGGGGTAGCTCCTACAATGAGCAGTTCTTC

clone_size: NA
d_call: NA
v_call: TRBV7-9
j_call: TRBJ1-4
cdr3_aa: CASSLLGARAEKLFF
cdr3_nt: TGTGCCAGCAGCCTCCTGGGGGCTAGAGCTGAAAAACTGTTTTTT